This T cell receptor (beta chain) was identified in a study of control samples from healthy donors and cancer patients (dated by TCRdb to 2020 to 2022). As concerns this clone: Its antigen remains undetermined. No clone much larger than this one lies a single base away; base qualities are absent.

Via the germline V gene, CDR1 is SGHTA and CDR2 FQGTGA. The CDR3 sequence holds 14 residues, the cysteine and phenylalanine included. The only DNA kept is the CDR3, 42 bases in frame from the first base. V drops 3 bases and J drops 2 bases, leaving 9 bases in between. Library creation used the immunoSEQ multiplex PCR assay. TCRdb's version of the immuneACCESS table is confined to in-frame rearrangements and falls short of the full clone set. An unresolved V gene accounts for under half of the shortfall where checked; the remainder is of unknown origin. Recorded for this sample are 190,000 or so clones; about 93% of them occurred a single time. The top ten hold more than 1.2% of the sample.

The rearrangement joined TRBV7-3 to TRBJ2-3; no D segment can be confidently identified. Sequenced input: blood. This TCR was recovered from a young man in good health. The nucleotides read TGTGCCAGCAGCTTTCTGGGCCCCACAGATACGCAGTATTTT. Its coded protein is CASSFLGPTDTQYF.